This paragraph covers one TCR beta chain sequence. Its recognized antigen is unknown. No much larger clone is present one base from it, and per-base qualities are unavailable. The library relied on the immunoSEQ multiplex PCR assay. As stored in TCRdb, this immuneACCESS dataset retains in-frame rearrangements with V and J assigned. A fraction of the clones does not appear; measured against another copy, unresolved V genes explain less than half of the discrepancy, and the remainder lacks a known reason. This sample comprises about 98,000 clones, under 97% of them detected only once. Approximately 0.23% of the sample rests with the top ten. The entry originates in a study of technical replicates of blood from a handful of donors (TCRdb year 2017). For CDR1 and CDR2, the germline V gene (reference sequence) lists WNHNN and SYGVQD. Reading from cysteine to phenylalanine, the CDR3 counts 13 amino acids. Only CDR3 DNA is held: 39 bases, read in frame from base 1. V drops 6 bases and J drops 6 bases, leaving 15 bases in between.

Rearrangement joined TRBV10-1 to TRBJ2-7; possibly the D gene is TRBD1, per 6 matching bases. This clonotype was sampled from a human donor in good health. Material: T cells isolated from PBMCs. The CDR3 reads as follows: CASSRQVRGEQYF. In nucleotide form, the sequence is TGCGCCAGCAGCAGACAGGTACGGGGCGAGCAGTACTTC.